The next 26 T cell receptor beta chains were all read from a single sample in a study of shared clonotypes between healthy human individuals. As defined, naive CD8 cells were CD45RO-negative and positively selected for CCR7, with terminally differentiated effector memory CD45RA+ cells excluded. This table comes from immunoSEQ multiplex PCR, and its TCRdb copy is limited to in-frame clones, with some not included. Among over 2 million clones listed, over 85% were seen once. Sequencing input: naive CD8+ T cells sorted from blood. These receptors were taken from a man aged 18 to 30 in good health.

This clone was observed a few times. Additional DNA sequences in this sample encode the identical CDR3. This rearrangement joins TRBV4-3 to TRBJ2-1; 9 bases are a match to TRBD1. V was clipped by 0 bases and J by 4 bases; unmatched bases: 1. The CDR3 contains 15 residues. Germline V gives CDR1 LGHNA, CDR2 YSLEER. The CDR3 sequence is CASSQDGTGYNEQFF. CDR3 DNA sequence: TGCGCCAGCAGCCAAGATGGGACAGGGTACAATGAGCAGTTCTTC.

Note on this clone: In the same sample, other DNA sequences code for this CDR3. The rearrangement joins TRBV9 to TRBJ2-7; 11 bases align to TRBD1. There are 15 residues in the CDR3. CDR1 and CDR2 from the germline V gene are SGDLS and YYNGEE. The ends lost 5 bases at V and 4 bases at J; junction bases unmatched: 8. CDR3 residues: CASSAGTGGEYEQYF. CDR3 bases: TGTGCCAGCAGTGCAGGGACAGGGGGGGAGTACGAGCAGTACTTC. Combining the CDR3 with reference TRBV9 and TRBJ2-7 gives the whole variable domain DSGVTQTPKHLITATGQRVTLRCSPRSGDLSVYWYQQSLDQGLQFLIQYYNGEERAKGNILERFSAQQFPDLHSELNLSSLELGDSALYFCASSAGTGGEYEQYFGPGTRLTVT.

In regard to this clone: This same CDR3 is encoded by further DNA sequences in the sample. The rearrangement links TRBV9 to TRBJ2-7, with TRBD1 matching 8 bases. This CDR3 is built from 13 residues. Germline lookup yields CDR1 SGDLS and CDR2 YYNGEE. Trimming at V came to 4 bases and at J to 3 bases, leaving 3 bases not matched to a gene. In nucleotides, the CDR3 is TGTGCCAGCAGCCCCGGGACAGGCTACGAGCAGTACTTC. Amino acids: CASSPGTGYEQYF.

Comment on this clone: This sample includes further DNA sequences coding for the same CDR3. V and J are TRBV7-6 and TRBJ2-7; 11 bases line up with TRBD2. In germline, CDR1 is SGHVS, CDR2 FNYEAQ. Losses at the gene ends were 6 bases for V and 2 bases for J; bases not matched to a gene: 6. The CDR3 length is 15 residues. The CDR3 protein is CASSPGTSGAYEQYF. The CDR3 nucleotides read TGTGCCAGCAGTCCCGGGACTAGCGGAGCCTACGAGCAGTACTTC.

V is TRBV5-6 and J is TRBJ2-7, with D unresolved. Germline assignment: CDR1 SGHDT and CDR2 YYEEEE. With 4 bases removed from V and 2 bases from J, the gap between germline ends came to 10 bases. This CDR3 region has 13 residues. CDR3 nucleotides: TGTGCCAGCAGCCCCCGGTTGCCCTACGAGCAGTACTTC. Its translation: CASSPRLPYEQYF.

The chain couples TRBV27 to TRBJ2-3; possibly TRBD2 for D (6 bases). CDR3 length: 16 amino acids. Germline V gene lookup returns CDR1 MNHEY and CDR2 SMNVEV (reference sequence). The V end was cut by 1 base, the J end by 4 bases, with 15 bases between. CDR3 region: CASSLWGWGGADTQYF. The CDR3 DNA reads TGTGCCAGCAGTTTATGGGGATGGGGAGGCGCAGATACGCAGTATTTT.

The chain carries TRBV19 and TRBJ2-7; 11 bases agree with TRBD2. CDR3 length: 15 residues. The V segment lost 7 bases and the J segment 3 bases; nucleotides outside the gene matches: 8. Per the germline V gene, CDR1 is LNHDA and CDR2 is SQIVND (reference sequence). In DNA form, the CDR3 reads TGTGCCAGTACCTCGGGACTAGCGGCGAACTACGAGCAGTACTTC. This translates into CASTSGLAANYEQYF.

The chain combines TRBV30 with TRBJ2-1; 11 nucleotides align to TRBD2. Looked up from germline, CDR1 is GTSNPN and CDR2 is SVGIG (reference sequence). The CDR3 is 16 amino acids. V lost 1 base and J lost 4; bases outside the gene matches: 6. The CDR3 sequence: CAWSGVAGGPYNEQFF. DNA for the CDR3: TGTGCCTGGAGTGGAGTAGCGGGGGGGCCGTACAATGAGCAGTTCTTC.

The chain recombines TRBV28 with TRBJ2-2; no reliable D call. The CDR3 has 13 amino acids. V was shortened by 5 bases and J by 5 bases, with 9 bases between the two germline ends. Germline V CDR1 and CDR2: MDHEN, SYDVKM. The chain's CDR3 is CASSPAITGELFF. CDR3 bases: TGTGCCAGCAGTCCTGCGATAACCGGGGAGCTGTTTTTT.

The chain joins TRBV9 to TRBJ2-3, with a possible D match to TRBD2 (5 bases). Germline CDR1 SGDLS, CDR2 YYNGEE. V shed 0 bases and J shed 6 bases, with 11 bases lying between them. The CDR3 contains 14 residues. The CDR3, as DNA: TGTGCCAGCAGCGTAGAGGTAGCGTCTGATACGCAGTATTTT. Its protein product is CASSVEVASDTQYF.

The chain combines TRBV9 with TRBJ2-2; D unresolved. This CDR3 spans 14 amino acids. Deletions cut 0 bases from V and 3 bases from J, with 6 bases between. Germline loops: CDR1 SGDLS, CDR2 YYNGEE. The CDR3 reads CASSVELYTGELFF. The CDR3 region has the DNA TGTGCCAGCAGCGTAGAACTCTACACCGGGGAGCTGTTTTTT.

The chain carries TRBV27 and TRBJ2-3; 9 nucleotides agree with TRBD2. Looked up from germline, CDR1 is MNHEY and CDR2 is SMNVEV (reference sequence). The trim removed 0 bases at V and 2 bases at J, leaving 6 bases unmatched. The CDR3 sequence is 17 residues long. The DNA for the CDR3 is TGTGCCAGCAGTTTATCTCTGGCGGGGGGGCCCACAGATACGCAGTATTTT. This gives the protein CASSLSLAGGPTDTQYF.

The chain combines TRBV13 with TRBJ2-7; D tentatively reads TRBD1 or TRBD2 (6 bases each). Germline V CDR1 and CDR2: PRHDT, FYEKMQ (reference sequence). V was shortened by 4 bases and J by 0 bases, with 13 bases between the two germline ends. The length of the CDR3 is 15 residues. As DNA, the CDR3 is TGTGCCAGCAGCTCCTCGGGGGCCCGCTCCTACGAGCAGTACTTC. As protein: CASSSSGARSYEQYF. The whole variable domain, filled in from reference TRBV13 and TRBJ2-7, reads AAGVIQSPRHLIKEKRETATLKCYPIPRHDTVYWYQQGPGQDPQFLISFYEKMQSDKGSIPDRFSAQQFSDYHSELNMSSLELGDSALYFCASSSSGARSYEQYFGPGTRLTVT.

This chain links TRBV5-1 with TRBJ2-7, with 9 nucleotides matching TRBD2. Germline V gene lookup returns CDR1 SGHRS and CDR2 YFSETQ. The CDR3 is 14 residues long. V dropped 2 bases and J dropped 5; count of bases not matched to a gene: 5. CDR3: CASSFSASGDEQYF. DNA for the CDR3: TGCGCCAGCAGCTTTTCAGCTAGCGGGGACGAGCAGTACTTC.

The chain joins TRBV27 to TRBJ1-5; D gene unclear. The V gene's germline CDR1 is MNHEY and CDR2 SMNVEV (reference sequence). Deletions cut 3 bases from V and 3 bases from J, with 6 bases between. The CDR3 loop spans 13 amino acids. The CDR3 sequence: CASSFSYNQPQHF. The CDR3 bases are TGTGCCAGCAGTTTTAGCTACAATCAGCCCCAGCATTTT.

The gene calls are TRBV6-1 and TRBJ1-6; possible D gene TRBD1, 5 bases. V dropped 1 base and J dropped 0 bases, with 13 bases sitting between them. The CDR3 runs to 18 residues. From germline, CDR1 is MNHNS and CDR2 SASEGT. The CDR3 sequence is CASSEVCRGFSYNSPLHF. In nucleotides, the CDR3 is TGTGCCAGCAGTGAAGTCTGTAGGGGCTTCTCCTATAATTCACCCCTCCACTTT.

The CDR3 here is CASSQGLAGTQETQYF. The DNA for the CDR3 is TGCGCCAGCAGCCAAGGACTAGCGGGAACCCAAGAGACCCAGTACTTC. The chain combines TRBV5-1 with TRBJ2-5, with 12 nucleotides matching TRBD2. This CDR3 has 16 residues. Germline V lookup: CDR1 SGHRS, CDR2 YFSETQ. J gave up 1 base and V 4 bases, and 5 bases lay outside the gene matches. The full variable domain, rest sourced from reference TRBV5-1 and TRBJ2-5, is KAGVTQTPRYLIKTRGQQVTLSCSPISGHRSVSWYQQTPGQGLQFLFEYFSETQRNKGNFPGRFSGRQFSNSRSEMNVSTLELGDSALYLCASSQGLAGTQETQYFGPGTRLLVL.

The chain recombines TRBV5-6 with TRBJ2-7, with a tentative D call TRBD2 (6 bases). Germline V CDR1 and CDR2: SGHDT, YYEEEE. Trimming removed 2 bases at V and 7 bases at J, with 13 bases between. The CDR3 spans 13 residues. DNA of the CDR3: TGTGCCAGCAGCTTTTTAGGTGGGACTGAGCAGTACTTC. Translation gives CASSFLGGTEQYF.

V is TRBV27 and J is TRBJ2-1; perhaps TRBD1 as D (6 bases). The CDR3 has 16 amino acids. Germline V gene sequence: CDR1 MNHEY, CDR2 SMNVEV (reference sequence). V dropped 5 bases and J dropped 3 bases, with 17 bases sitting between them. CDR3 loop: CASSPTLTGFYNEQFF. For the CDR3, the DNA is TGTGCCAGCAGTCCCACCTTGACAGGTTTCTACAATGAGCAGTTCTTC.

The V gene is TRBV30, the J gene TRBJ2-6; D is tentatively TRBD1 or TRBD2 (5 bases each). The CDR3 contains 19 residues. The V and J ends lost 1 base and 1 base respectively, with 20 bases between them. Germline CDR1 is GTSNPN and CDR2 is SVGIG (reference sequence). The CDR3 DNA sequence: TGTGCCTGGAGTGGGGGGTTAGGCACGGCACTTTCTGGGGCCAACGTCCTGACTTTC. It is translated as CAWSGGLGTALSGANVLTF.

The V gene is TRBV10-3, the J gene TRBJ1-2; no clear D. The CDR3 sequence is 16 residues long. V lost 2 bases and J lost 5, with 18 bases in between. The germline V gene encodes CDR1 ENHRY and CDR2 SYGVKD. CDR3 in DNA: TGTGCCATCAGTGAGAGCCGGGCCCCGATTGGGTATGGCTACACCTTC. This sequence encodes CAISESRAPIGYGYTF.

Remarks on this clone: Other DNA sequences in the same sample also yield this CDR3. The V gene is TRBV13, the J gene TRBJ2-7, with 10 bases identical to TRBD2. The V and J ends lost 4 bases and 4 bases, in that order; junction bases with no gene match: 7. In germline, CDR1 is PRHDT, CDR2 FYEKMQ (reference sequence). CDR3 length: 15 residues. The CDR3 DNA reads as TGTGCCAGCAGCTCTGGAGCGGGAGGGCCTTACGAGCAGTACTTC. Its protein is CASSSGAGGPYEQYF. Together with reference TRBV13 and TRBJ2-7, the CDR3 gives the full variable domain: AAGVIQSPRHLIKEKRETATLKCYPIPRHDTVYWYQQGPGQDPQFLISFYEKMQSDKGSIPDRFSAQQFSDYHSELNMSSLELGDSALYFCASSSGAGGPYEQYFGPGTRLTVT.

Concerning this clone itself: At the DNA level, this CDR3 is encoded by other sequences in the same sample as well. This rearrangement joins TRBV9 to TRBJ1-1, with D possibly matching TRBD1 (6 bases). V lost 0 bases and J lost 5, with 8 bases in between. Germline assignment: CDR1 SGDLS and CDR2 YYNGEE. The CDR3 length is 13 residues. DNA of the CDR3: TGTGCCAGCAGCGTAGGGACAGCAACTGAAGCTTTCTTT. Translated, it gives CASSVGTATEAFF.

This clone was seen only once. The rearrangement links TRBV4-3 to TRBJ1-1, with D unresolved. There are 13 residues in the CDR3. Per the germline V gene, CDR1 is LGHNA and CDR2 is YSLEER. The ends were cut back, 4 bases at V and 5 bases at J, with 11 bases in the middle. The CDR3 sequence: CASSLRQWTEAFF. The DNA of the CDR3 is TGCGCCAGCAGCCTTCGCCAGTGGACTGAAGCTTTCTTT.

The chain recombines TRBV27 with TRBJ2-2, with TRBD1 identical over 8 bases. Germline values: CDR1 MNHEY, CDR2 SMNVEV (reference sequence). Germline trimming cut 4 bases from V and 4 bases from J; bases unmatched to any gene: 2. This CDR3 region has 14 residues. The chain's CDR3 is CASSYTGGTGELFF. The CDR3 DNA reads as TGTGCCAGCAGTTATACAGGGGGCACCGGGGAGCTGTTTTTT.

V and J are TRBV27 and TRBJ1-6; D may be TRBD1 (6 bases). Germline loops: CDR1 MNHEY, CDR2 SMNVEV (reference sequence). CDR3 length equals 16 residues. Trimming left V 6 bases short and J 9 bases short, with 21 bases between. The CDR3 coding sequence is TGTGCCAGCAGCAGTACCACAGGGAGGGGAGGTTCACCCCTCCACTTT. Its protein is CASSSTTGRGGSPLHF.